Following are 17 T cell receptor beta chains from one sample sequenced in a study of CD8+CD57+ T cells in acquired aplastic anemia. For sequencing, patients were chosen who had shown expansion of CD8+CD57+ cells by flow cytometry. TCR beta VDJ and CDR3 were profiled, and genomic DNA was the template. Using its own MiXCR run on the reads, TCRdb lists one record per CDR3 protein. The sample yields about 120,000 distinct CDR3 sequences, 55% to 70% seen once. Sequencing was performed on sorted CD4+, CD8+, or CD8+CD57+ T cells (not recorded which) from PBMCs. These receptors were taken from a human donor with aplastic anemia.

V is TRBV11-2 and J is TRBJ2-2, with D perhaps TRBD2 (6 bases). Trimming took 8 bases from V and 1 from J, leaving 17 bases between them. The CDR3 is 16 amino acids. CDR1 is SGHAT, CDR2 FQNNGV, per germline. Here the CDR3 reads CASYRSLARNTGELFF. The CDR3 DNA is TGTGCCAGCTATCGAAGCCTAGCGAGGAACACCGGGGAGCTGTTTTTT.

J is TRBJ1-2 and V is TRBV10-3; TRBD1 is a possible D gene (6 bases). The CDR3 length is 12 residues. The germline V gene has CDR1 ENHRY and CDR2 SYGVKD. Trimming cost V 2 bases and J 6 bases, with 7 bases left between them. CDR3 amino acids: CAISEGGNGYTF. DNA of the CDR3: TGTGCCATCAGTGAGGGGGGCAATGGCTACACCTTC.

V gene TRBV12-3 or TRBV12-4 combines with J gene TRBJ2-2; D gene ambiguous. Trimming stripped 5 bases from V and 7 bases from J, with 8 bases between. CDR3 length equals 12 residues. CDR3 loop: CASSLYSGELFF. In DNA, the CDR3 is TGTGCCAGCAGTCTCTATAGCGGGGAGCTGTTTTTT.

The chain employs TRBV2 and TRBJ1-2; no definite D call. There are 9 residues in the CDR3. Germline lookup yields CDR1 SNHLY and CDR2 FYNNEI. V was shortened by 8 bases and J by 6 bases, with 4 bases between the two germline ends. The CDR3 is CASLDGYTF. For the CDR3, the DNA is TGTGCCAGCCTCGATGGCTACACCTTC.

The chain has TRBV20-1 and TRBJ1-5, with 8 positions matching TRBD1. The CDR3 is made up of 15 amino acids. Per germline, CDR1 DFQATT and CDR2 SNEGSKA (reference sequence). With 3 bases clipped from V and 2 bases from J, the junction kept 6 bases outside the gene matches. CDR3 bases: TGCAGTGCTAGGGACAGGGAGAGACGCAATCAGCCCCAGCATTTT. It yields the protein CSARDRERRNQPQHF.

The V gene is TRBV19, the J gene TRBJ1-6; D is ambiguous. From germline, CDR1 is LNHDA and CDR2 SQIVND (reference sequence). The V and J ends lost 6 bases and 4 bases respectively, with 4 bases between them. This CDR3 is 12 amino acids long. The CDR3 loop reads CASSDYNSPLHF. The CDR3 nucleotides are TGTGCCAGTAGCGATTATAATTCACCCCTCCACTTT.

There are a few counts of this clonotype. The chain recombines TRBV15 with TRBJ2-3, with 9 bases that match TRBD1. The CDR3 has 16 amino acids. The germline V gene has CDR1 LNHNV and CDR2 YYDKDF (reference sequence). The V and J ends lost 3 bases and 4 bases, in that order; junction bases with no gene match: 8. DNA for the CDR3: TGTGCCACCAGCAGTATGGGGACAGGGTTGTCAGATACGCAGTATTTT. Residues: CATSSMGTGLSDTQYF.

This chain uses TRBV4-1 with TRBJ2-7; D is uncertain. CDR3 size: 14 residues. Germline lookup yields CDR1 MGHRA and CDR2 YSYEKL. V dropped 0 bases and J dropped 6 bases, with 12 bases sitting between them. This chain's CDR3 is CASSQEVGFGEQYF. The CDR3, as DNA: TGCGCCAGCAGCCAAGAGGTAGGTTTCGGCGAGCAGTACTTC.

The table lists this clonotype with many counts. The genes are TRBV12-3 or TRBV12-4 and TRBJ1-1; 9 positions match TRBD1. V shed 5 bases, J shed 3 bases, and the junction held 4 bases outside the gene matches. CDR3 length equals 14 residues. The CDR3, as DNA: TGTGCCAGCAGTGGGACAGGGAGAGACACTGAAGCTTTCTTT. Protein sequence: CASSGTGRDTEAFF.

This clonotype was observed at least ten times. V and J are TRBV7-8 and TRBJ1-5, with D perhaps TRBD1 (5 bases). The V end was cut by 5 bases, the J end by 4 bases, with 15 bases between. The CDR3 spans 15 residues. Germline CDR1 is SGHVS and CDR2 is FQNEAQ. The chain's CDR3 is CASSPDGTLNQPQHF. The CDR3 region has the DNA TGTGCCAGCAGCCCGGACGGGACGTTGAATCAGCCCCAGCATTTT.

The table lists this clonotype with many counts. The V gene is TRBV9, the J gene TRBJ2-3; 10 bases match TRBD2. This CDR3 has 17 amino acids. In germline, CDR1 is SGDLS, CDR2 YYNGEE. The ends lost 0 bases at V and 3 bases at J; junction bases unmatched: 7. The CDR3 region is CASSVGASGGRTDTQYF. CDR3 nucleotides: TGTGCCAGCAGCGTAGGCGCTAGCGGGGGAAGGACAGATACGCAGTATTTT.

This sequence joins TRBV11-3 and TRBJ2-7, with D uncertain. Germline V gives CDR1 SGHNT, CDR2 YENEEA. The CDR3 is 15 residues long. V was shortened by 1 base and J by 0 bases, with 10 bases between the two germline ends. The DNA of the CDR3 is TGTGCCAGCAGCTTAGCTGGAGTGAGCTCCTACGAGCAGTACTTC. Its translation: CASSLAGVSSYEQYF. The entire variable domain, with the rest obtained from reference TRBV11-3 and TRBJ2-7, is as follows: EAGVVQSPRYKIIEKKQPVAFWCNPISGHNTLYWYLQNLGQGPELLIRYENEEAVDDSQLPKDRFSAERLKGVDSTLKIQPAELGDSAVYLCASSLAGVSSYEQYFGPGTRLTVT.

This clonotype appeared many times. The chain employs TRBV27 and TRBJ1-1; D unresolved. The germline gives CDR1 MNHEY, CDR2 SMNVEV (reference sequence). Trimming took off 6 bases at V and 2 bases at J, with 16 bases between the two ends. The CDR3 has 15 amino acids. The DNA of the CDR3 is TGTGCCAGCAGCCCCAAGCCGTCAGTAAACACTGAAGCTTTCTTT. This codes for CASSPKPSVNTEAFF.

The rearrangement uses TRBV6-2 or TRBV6-3 and TRBJ1-2, with D uncertain. This CDR3 contains 13 residues. V gave up 2 bases and J gave up 2 bases, with 6 bases separating them. The germline V gene encodes CDR1 MNHEY and CDR2 SVGEGT. CDR3 sequence: CASSYRQNYGYTF. DNA of the CDR3: TGTGCCAGCAGTTACCGCCAGAACTATGGCTACACCTTC.

This clonotype was seen repeatedly, ten times or more. The gene calls are TRBV7-9 and TRBJ1-1, with D maybe TRBD1 (5 bases). The length of the CDR3 is 14 residues. V shed 4 bases and J shed 2 bases, with 11 bases lying between them. The germline V gene encodes CDR1 SEHNR and CDR2 FQNEAQ (reference sequence). CDR3 loop: CASSSGGVNTEAFF. CDR3 sequence (DNA): TGTGCCAGCAGCTCCGGGGGAGTTAACACTGAAGCTTTCTTT.

This chain connects TRBV11-1 to TRBJ1-2, with 10 bases that match TRBD1. This CDR3 has 16 residues. Germline CDR1 is SGHAT and CDR2 is FQDESV (reference sequence). The junction had 12 bases not matched to a gene; V was cut back by 5 bases and J by 6 bases. Here the CDR3 DNA reads TGTGCCAGCAGCACCACCGACGACAGGGGGCATGATGGCTACACCTTC. Encoded protein: CASSTTDDRGHDGYTF. Full variable domain (missing parts from reference TRBV11-1 and TRBJ1-2): EAEVAQSPRYKITEKSQAVAFWCDPISGHATLYWYRQILGQGPELLVQFQDESVVDDSQLPKDRFSAERLKGVDSTLKIQPAELGDSAMYLCASSTTDDRGHDGYTFGSGTRLTVV.

The chain couples TRBV12-3 or TRBV12-4 to TRBJ2-3; TRBD2 matches 9 bases. The CDR3 is made up of 14 amino acids. Losses at the gene ends were 5 bases for V and 9 bases for J; bases not matched to a gene: 9. The CDR3 protein is CASSISGSFGTQYF. The DNA for the CDR3 is TGTGCCAGCAGTATTAGCGGGAGCTTCGGCACGCAGTATTTT.